The 5 T cell receptor beta chains below were found in one sample sequenced in a study of blood T cell repertoires in COVID-19. Profiling relied on immunoSEQ multiplex PCR, and the TCRdb table lists in-frame clones only, not all of them. The table lists more than 70,000 clones, approximately 86% of them singletons. Sequenced material: peripheral blood. The receptors shown here come from an elderly woman with acute or convalescent COVID-19.

The chain uses TRBV7-2 and TRBJ1-5; 7 positions agree with TRBD1. CDR3 length: 14 amino acids. CDR1 SGHTA and CDR2 FQGNSA come from the germline V gene. V dropped 5 bases and J dropped 4; count of bases not matched to a gene: 5. The CDR3 nucleotides are TGTGCCAGCAGCCTAAGACAGGGAAATCAGCCCCAGCATTTT. It translates to CASSLRQGNQPQHF.

V usage is TRBV28 and J usage is TRBJ1-5; 8 positions match TRBD1. In germline, CDR1 is MDHEN, CDR2 SYDVKM. The V and J ends lost 5 bases and 3 bases, in that order; junction bases with no gene match: 9. The CDR3 loop spans 16 amino acids. The CDR3 region is CASSPPVTGANQPQHF. CDR3 nucleotides: TGTGCCAGCAGTCCCCCGGTGACAGGGGCCAATCAGCCCCAGCATTTT.

This rearrangement joins TRBV21-1 to TRBJ2-7; the listed D gene, TRBD2, was not tested against the DNA. TRBV21-1 is recorded as a pseudogene. This CDR3 is built from 14 residues. Here the CDR3 DNA reads TGTGCCAGCAGCAAAGATACTAGCCCCTACGAGCAGTACTTC. This translates into CASSKDTSPYEQYF.

This chain links TRBV6-1 with TRBJ2-5; D is unclear. From germline, CDR1 is MNHNS and CDR2 SASEGT. The CDR3 runs 12 residues. Trimming cost V 2 bases and J 7 bases, with 8 bases left between them. Here the CDR3 reads CASSEFSRTQYF. CDR3 DNA sequence: TGTGCCAGCAGTGAATTTTCCCGGACCCAGTACTTC.

This clone was detected many times. The chain is built from TRBV7-9 and TRBJ2-7; TRBD1 aligns across 9 bases. The CDR3 has 19 residues. Germline CDR1 reads SEHNR; CDR2 reads FQNEAQ (reference sequence). V lost 3 bases and J lost 6; bases outside the gene matches: 21. DNA for the CDR3: TGTGCCAGCAGCTTTCCACCGATCCACGGGACAGGGATTACGCTCGAGCAGTACTTC. Its translation is CASSFPPIHGTGITLEQYF.